The clone carrying this T cell receptor beta chain was detected many times. Its antigen is unknown. A single record per CDR3 protein comes from TCRdb applying MiXCR to the 5' RACE reads. This sample carries 700,000 to 850,000 distinct CDR3 sequences, approximately 12% of them seen once, and the ten largest clones take about 0.5%. The data were taken from a study of CD8 T cells in ankylosing spondylitis. Study-wide results and caveats: What appeared characteristic of ankylosing spondylitis blood was a TCR beta motif of several highly homologous variants.

Germline assignment: CDR1 SGHRS and CDR2 YFSETQ. V dropped 6 bases and J dropped 4; count of bases not matched to a gene: 6. CDR3 length equals 15 residues. This clonotype originated in a male donor with ankylosing spondylitis. Material for sequencing was blood, either unsorted or a sorted T cell fraction (not recorded which). The rearrangement joins TRBV5-1 to TRBJ2-1; 11 bases align to TRBD2. CDR3 nucleotide sequence: TGCGCCAGCACCTCCGGGACTAGCGGTTACAATGAGCAGTTCTTC. It codes for CASTSGTSGYNEQFF.